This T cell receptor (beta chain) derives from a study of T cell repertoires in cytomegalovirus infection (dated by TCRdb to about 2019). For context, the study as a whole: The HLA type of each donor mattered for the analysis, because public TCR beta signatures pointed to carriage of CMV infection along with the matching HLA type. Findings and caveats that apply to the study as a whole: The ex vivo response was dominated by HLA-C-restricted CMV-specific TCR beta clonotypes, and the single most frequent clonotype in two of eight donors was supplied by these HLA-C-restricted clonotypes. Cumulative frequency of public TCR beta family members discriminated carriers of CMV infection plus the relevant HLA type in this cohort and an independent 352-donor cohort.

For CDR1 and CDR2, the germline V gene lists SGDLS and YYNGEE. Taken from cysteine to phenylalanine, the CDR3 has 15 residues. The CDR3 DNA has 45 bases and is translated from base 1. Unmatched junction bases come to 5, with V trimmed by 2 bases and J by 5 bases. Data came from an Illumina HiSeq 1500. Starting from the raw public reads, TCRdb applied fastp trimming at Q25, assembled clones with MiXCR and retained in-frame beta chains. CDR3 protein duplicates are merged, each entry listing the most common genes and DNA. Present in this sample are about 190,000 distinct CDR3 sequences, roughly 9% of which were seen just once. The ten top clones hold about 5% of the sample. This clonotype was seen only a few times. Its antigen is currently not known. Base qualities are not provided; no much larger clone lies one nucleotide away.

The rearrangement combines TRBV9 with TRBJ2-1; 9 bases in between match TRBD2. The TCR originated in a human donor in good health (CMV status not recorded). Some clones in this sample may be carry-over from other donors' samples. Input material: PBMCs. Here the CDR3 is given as CASSVGLAGHNEQFF. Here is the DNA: TGTGCCAGCAGCGTGGGGCTAGCGGGACACAATGAGCAGTTCTTC.